Listed below are T cell receptor beta chains from one sample, sequenced in a study of cytomegalovirus exposure and HLA in healthy donors. The table came from immunoSEQ multiplex PCR; TCRdb's copy has only in-frame clones and leaves some out. This table has some 200,000 clones, over 65% appearing once. Sequenced material: PBMCs. Receptors were obtained from a woman in her fifties or sixties in good health and CMV-seropositive. Each CDR3 is given with its conserved first and last residue. The D gene is left open where the match is weak. Clone size is given for some rows only: seen once, a few or many times, or a class if the clone is expanded.

size | J | V | D | CDR3 | DNA
NA | TRBJ1-3 | TRBV6-6 | TRBD1 | CASSYQGAGGNTIYF | TGTGCCAGCAGTTATCAGGGGGCGGGAGGAAACACCATATATTTT
NA | TRBJ2-5 | TRBV7-2 | TRBD2 | CASSQRGAETQYF | TGTGCCAGCAGCCAGCGGGGGGCGGAGACCCAGTACTTC
once | TRBJ2-5 | TRBV4-1 | NA | CASSRSWATQETQYF | TGCGCCAGCAGCCGGTCATGGGCTACCCAAGAGACCCAGTACTTC
NA | TRBJ1-5 | TRBV5-6 | NA | CASSSADGGYSNQPQHF | TGTGCCAGCAGCTCGGCTGATGGAGGATATAGCAATCAGCCCCAGCATTTT
once | TRBJ1-6 | TRBV28 | NA | CAILRGLGNSPLHF | TGTGCCATCCTTAGAGGGCTAGGTAATTCACCCCTCCACTTT
NA | TRBJ1-2 | TRBV13 | NA | CASSTGGNSGGGYTF | TGTGCCAGCAGTACAGGTGGGAATTCGGGGGGAGGCTACACCTTC
NA | TRBJ2-4 | TRBV19 | TRBD2 | CASSIDIRPSGGPENIQYF | TGTGCCAGTAGTATAGATATCCGGCCTAGCGGGGGGCCCGAAAACATTCAGTACTTC
NA | TRBJ1-5 | TRBV6-1 | TRBD1 | CASSGTGQVQPQHF | TGTGCCAGCAGTGGTACGGGACAGGTTCAGCCCCAGCATTTT
NA | TRBJ1-6 | TRBV2 | NA | CASSSGQTNSPLHF | TGTGCCAGCAGCTCCGGACAGACCAATTCACCCCTCCACTTT
NA | TRBJ2-7 | TRBV21-1 | NA | CASSIVAGGSRYEQYF | NA
NA | TRBJ2-5 | TRBV5-1 | NA | CASSLSSVETQYF | TGCGCCAGCAGCCTATCTAGCGTCGAGACCCAGTACTTC